The sequence of this T cell receptor beta chain was determined in a study of beta chain features in type 1 diabetes. Study-wide findings and caveats: When VDJ junctions were examined, type 1 diabetes patients showed fewer insertions and more deletions. TCRB CDR3 length was moderately but significantly reduced in all four CD4+ subsets of Type 1 diabetes patients.

Purity exceeding 95% was reached by all sorted populations. This clone was observed a handful of times. Its antigen is still unknown. cDNA synthesis used the whole RNA isolate, giving expressed TCRB sequences. Libraries were prepared by immunoSEQ multiplex PCR; TCRdb keeps only in-frame clonotypes and omits some of them. Of about 340,000 clones in the sample, 13% were seen once. Germline V lookup: CDR1 SGHRS, CDR2 YFSETQ. The V segment lost 2 bases and the J segment 0 bases; nucleotides outside the gene matches: 1. The CDR3 length is 14 residues. J is TRBJ2-7 and V is TRBV5-1, with TRBD2 matching 8 bases. The sample comprised naive CD4+ T cells from blood. The sequence derives from a woman younger than 30 with type 1 diabetes. CDR3 sequence: CASSLAGDSYEQYF. CDR3 nucleotide sequence: TGCGCCAGCAGCTTAGCGGGGGACTCCTACGAGCAGTACTTC.